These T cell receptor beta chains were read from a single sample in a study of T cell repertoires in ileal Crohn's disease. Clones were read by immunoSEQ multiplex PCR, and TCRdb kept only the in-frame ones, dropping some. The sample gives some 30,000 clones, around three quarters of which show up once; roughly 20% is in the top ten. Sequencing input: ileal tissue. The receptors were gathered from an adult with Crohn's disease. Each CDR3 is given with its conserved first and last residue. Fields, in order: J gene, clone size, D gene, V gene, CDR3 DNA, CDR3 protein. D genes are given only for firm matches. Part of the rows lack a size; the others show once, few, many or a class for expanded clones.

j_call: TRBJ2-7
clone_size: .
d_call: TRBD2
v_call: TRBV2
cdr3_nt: TGTGCCAGCAGTCCCACTAGCGGTAGCTCCTACGAGCAGTACTTC
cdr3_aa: CASSPTSGSSYEQYF

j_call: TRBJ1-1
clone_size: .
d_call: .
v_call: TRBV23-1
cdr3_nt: TGCGCCAGCAGTCAAGGCAGGGGTGGGAACACTGAAGCTTTCTTT
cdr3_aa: CASSQGRGGNTEAFF

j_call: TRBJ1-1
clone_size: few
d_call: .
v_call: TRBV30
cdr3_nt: TGTGCCTGGAGGACCTCCGGGGGATCCAACACTGAAGCTTTCTTT
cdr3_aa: CAWRTSGGSNTEAFF

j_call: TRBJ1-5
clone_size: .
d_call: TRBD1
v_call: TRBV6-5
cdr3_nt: TGTGCCAGCAGCCCGGGACAGGAGAATCAGCCCCAGCATTTT
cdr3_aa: CASSPGQENQPQHF

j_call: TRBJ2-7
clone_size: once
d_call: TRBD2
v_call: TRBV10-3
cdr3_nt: TGTGCCATCAGTGCCGAGGGGACCGGGAGGGCCTACGAGCAGTACTTC
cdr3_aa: CAISAEGTGRAYEQYF

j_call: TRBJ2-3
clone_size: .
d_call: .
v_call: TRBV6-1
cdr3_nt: TGTGCCAGCAGTGAAGCGCGGCGTGGTACGCAGTATTTT
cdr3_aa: CASSEARRGTQYF

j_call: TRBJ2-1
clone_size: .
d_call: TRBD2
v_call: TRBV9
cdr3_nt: TGTGCCAGCAGCGTGGGGACAGGGACTAGCGGGGGCAATGAGCAGTTCTTC
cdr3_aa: CASSVGTGTSGGNEQFF

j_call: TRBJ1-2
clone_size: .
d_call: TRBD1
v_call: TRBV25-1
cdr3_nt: TGTGCCAGCAGTGATACCGGGACAGGGTTGGTCTATGGCTACACCTTC
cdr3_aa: CASSDTGTGLVYGYTF

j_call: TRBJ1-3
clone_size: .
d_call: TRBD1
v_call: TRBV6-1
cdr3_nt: TGTGCCAGCAGTGACCGGGACAGGATGGGAGGTGGAAACACCATATATTTT
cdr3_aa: CASSDRDRMGGGNTIYF

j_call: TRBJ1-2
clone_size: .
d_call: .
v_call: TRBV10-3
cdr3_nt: TGTGCCATCAGGCGACAGGTTGGCTACACCTTC
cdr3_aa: CAIRRQVGYTF

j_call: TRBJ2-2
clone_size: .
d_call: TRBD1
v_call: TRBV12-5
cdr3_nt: TGTGCTAGTGGCTACGTGGGACAGGCCACCGGGGAGCTGTTTTTT
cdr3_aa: CASGYVGQATGELFF

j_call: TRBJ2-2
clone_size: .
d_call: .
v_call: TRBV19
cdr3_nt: TGTGCCAGTAGTCGACGACAGGCGAACACCGGGGAGCTGTTTTTT
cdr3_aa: CASSRRQANTGELFF

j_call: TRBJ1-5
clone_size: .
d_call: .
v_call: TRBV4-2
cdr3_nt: TGTGCCAGCAGCCAAGCAGGGGAATCGGGTCAGCCCCAGCATTTT
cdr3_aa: CASSQAGESGQPQHF

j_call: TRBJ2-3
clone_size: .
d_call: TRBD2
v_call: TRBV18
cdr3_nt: TGTGCCAGCTCACCATTGGCTAGCGGGGGGTCAACAGATACGCAGTATTTT
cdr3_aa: CASSPLASGGSTDTQYF

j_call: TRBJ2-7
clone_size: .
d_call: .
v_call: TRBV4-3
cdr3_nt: TGCGCCAGCAGCCAAGATTGGGGGTTCGGGAGCTACGAGCAGTACTTC
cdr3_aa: CASSQDWGFGSYEQYF

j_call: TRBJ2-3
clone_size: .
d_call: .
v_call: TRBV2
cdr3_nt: TGTGCCAGCAGTGAGATGGGGAGAGATACGCAGTATTTT
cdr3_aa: CASSEMGRDTQYF

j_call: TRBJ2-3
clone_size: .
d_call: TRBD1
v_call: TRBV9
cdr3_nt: TGTGCCAGCAAGCCGACAGGGGGGCCCACAGATACGCAGTATTTT
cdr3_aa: CASKPTGGPTDTQYF

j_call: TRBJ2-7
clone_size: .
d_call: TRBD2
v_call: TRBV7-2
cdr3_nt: TGTGCCAGCAGCACGGGAGGGAGGATGTTTGGGTACGAGCAGTACTTC
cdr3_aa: CASSTGGRMFGYEQYF

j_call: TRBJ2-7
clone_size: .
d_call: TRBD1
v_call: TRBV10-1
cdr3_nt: TGCGCCAGCAGAGGATCAGGGGGCGTATTCTACGAGCAGTACTTC
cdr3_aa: CASRGSGGVFYEQYF

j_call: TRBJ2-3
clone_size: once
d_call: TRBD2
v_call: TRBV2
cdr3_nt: TGTGCCAGCCGACTAGCGGGGCTCCTCACAGATACGCAGTATTTT
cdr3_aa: CASRLAGLLTDTQYF

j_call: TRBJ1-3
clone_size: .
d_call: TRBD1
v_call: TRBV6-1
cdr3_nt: TGTGCCAGCAGTGTAACCACAGGGGGGGGAAACACCATATATTTT
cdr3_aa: CASSVTTGGGNTIYF

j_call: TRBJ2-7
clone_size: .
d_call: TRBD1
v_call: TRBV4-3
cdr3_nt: TGCGCCAGCAGCTATTCCGGGACAGGGGAGTACGAGCAGTACTTC
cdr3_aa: CASSYSGTGEYEQYF

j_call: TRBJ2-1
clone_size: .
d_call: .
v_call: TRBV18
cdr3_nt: TGTGCCAGCTCACTCAACAATGAGCAGTTCTTC
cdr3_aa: CASSLNNEQFF

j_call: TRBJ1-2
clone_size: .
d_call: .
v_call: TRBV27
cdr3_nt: TGTGCCAGCAGCCTCTCCCAGGGGAATAACTATGGCTACACCTTC
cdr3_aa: CASSLSQGNNYGYTF

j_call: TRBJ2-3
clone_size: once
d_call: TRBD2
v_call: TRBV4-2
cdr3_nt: TGTGCCAGCAGCCAAGATTTCAGTGGACTAGCGGCCCTCACAGATACGCAGTATTTT
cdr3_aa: CASSQDFSGLAALTDTQYF

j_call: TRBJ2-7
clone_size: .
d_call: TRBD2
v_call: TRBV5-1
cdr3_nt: TGCGCCAGCAGCTTGGTTAGCGGGAGTCCCCGCGAGCAGTACTTC
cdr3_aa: CASSLVSGSPREQYF

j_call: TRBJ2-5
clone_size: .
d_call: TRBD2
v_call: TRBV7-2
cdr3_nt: TGTGCCAGCAGCTTAACGGCGGGGGTCGAGACCCAGTACTTC
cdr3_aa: CASSLTAGVETQYF

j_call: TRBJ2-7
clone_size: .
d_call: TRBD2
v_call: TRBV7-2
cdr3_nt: TGTGCCAGCAGCCCTAGCGGGAGGGGCGAGCAGTACTTC
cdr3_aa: CASSPSGRGEQYF

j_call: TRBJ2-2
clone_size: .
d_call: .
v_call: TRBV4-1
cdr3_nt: TGCGCCAGCAGCCAAGATAAGCAGGTATCATGGACCGGGGAGCTGTTTTTT
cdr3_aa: CASSQDKQVSWTGELFF

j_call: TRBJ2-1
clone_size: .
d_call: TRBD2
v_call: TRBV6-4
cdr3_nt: TGTGCCAGCAGTGACACCGGGACTAGGGAGTACAATGAGCAGTTCTTC
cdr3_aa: CASSDTGTREYNEQFF

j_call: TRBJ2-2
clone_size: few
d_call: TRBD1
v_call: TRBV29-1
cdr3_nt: TGCAGCGTGGCGGACAGGGCGAACACCGGGGAGCTGTTTTTT
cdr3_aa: CSVADRANTGELFF

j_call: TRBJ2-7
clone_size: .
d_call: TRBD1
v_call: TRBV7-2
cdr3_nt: TGTGCCAGCAGCGCGGACAGGTCCTACGAGCAGTACTTC
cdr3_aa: CASSADRSYEQYF

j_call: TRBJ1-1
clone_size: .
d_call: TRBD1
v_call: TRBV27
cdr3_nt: TGTGCCAGCAGTTTAAAGGGGACAGGGGGCGAAGCTTTCTTT
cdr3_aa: CASSLKGTGGEAFF

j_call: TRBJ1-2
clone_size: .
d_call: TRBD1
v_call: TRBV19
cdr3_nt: TGTGCCAGTCTGGACAGGGGGTTGATCAGGGATGGCTACACCTTC
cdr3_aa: CASLDRGLIRDGYTF

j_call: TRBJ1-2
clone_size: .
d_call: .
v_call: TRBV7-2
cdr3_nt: TGTGCCAGCAGCTTAGATCGGTCAGGGGAGGGCTACACCTTC
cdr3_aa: CASSLDRSGEGYTF

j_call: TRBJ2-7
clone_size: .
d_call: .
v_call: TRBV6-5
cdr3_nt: TGTGCCAGCAGTAGCCTTGGCGGGTACGAGCAGTACTTC
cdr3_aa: CASSSLGGYEQYF

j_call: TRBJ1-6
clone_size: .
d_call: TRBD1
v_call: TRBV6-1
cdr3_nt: TGTGCCAGCAGTGCGGGACAGGGGGTAAATTCACCCCTCCACTTT
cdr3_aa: CASSAGQGVNSPLHF

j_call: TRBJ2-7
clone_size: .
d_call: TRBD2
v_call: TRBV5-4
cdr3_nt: TGTGCCAGCAGCTGGGGACTAGCCCGCCTAGGACAGTACTTC
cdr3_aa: CASSWGLARLGQYF

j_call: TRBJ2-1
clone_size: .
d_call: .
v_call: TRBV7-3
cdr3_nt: TGTGCCAGCAGCTCGAACGCCCGGGATTTCAATGAGCAGTTCTTC
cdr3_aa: CASSSNARDFNEQFF

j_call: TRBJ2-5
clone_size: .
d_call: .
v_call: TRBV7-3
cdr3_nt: TGTGCCAGCAGCTACCGGACGGGAAGGGAAGAGACCCAGTACTTC
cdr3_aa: CASSYRTGREETQYF

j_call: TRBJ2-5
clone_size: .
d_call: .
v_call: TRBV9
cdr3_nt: TGTGCCAGCAGCGTAGGACAGGAATGGGGAGAGACCCAGTACTTC
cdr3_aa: CASSVGQEWGETQYF

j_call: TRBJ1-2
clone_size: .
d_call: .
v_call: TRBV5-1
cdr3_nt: TGCGCCAGCAGCCGCGCTAAGGGGTCCTACACCTTC
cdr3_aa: CASSRAKGSYTF

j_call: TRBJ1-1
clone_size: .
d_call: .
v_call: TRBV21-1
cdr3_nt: TGTGCCAGCAGCAAAGGCGACATCATGAACACTGAAGCTTTCTTT
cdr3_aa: CASSKGDIMNTEAFF